This T cell receptor (beta chain) is from a study of CD8 T cell repertoires and HIV-1 epitope variants. Study-level background: Separate wells received one of Twenty-five Gag or Nef variant peptides. Tested: three Gag epitope families, Nef HW9 and YT9.

This CDR3 comprises 14 residues. V lost 0 bases and J lost 1, with 5 bases in between. Germline values: CDR1 SGHNT, CDR2 YENEEA. The assay was immunoSEQ multiplex PCR, and TCRdb's table has in-frame clones only and misses some. The table has 90,000 or so clones, approximately 70% seen once. The TCR comes from a male donor with HIV. Sequencing was carried out using uncultured baseline CD8+ T cells from peripheral blood mononuclear cells (PBMCs). This chain uses TRBV11-3 with TRBJ2-3, with no clear D. For the CDR3, the DNA is TGTGCCAGCAGCTTAGATGGGGGCACAGATACGCAGTATTTT. Its translation: CASSLDGGTDTQYF.